This T cell receptor (beta chain) was documented in a study of T cells after yellow fever vaccination. General study findings and limits: It was a weaker secondary response, yet one that peaked faster, at day 5 versus 15. From the bulk population, abundant clonotypes could contaminate and appear within FACS-sorted repertoires.

TCR cDNA, made by 5'RACE template switching, carried an added universal primer site and UMIs. TCRdb reprocessed the 5' RACE reads via MiXCR and lists one record per CDR3 protein. In the table there are 60,000 to 85,000 distinct CDR3 sequences, approximately 6.9% of which are singletons. The length of the CDR3 is 15 residues. CDR1 is SSHAT, CDR2 FNYEAQ, per germline (reference sequence). Note on this clonotype: The antigen is unknown. This may stem from a read error, because a much larger clone lies one nucleotide away.

The receptor was isolated from a man in his late teens or twenties who received the YFV17D yellow fever vaccine. The rearrangement links TRBV7-7 to TRBJ2-5, with D hard to call. This material consisted of CD8+ T cells sorted from PBMCs, taken more than 4 days after the first yellow fever vaccination. Here the CDR3 DNA reads TGTGCTAGCAGCTCAACGGCTACCAGGATGGGGACCCAGTACTTC. Encoded protein: CASSSTATRMGTQYF.